The next 14 T cell receptor beta chains were all read from a single sample in a study of blood T cells in healthy people across ages. Through a sample-barcoded 5' primer and a J-beta primer mix, a second PCR was run for about 6 to 11 cycles. TCRdb reprocessed the 5' RACE reads with MiXCR, giving one entry per CDR3 protein. The data show around 1.5 million distinct CDR3 sequences, roughly 30% seen once. Sequenced material: blood. All receptors come from a woman aged 30 to 39 in good health.

There are many counts of this clonotype. The genes are TRBV20-1 and TRBJ2-6; D gene ambiguous. Germline values: CDR1 DFQATT, CDR2 SNEGSKA (reference sequence). The CDR3 runs 15 residues. V was pared by 4 bases and J by 4 bases, with 14 bases between. CDR3 sequence: CSATGSAAGANVLTF. CDR3 bases: TGCAGTGCTACCGGATCCGCGGCCGGGGCCAACGTCCTGACTTTC.

This clonotype was counted between two and nine times. The rearrangement links TRBV6-6 to TRBJ2-7; D not resolved. This CDR3 is built from 14 residues. Trimming cost V 2 bases and J 6 bases, with 14 bases left between them. Germline V gene data show CDR1 as MNHNY and CDR2 as SVGAGI (reference sequence). CDR3 sequence (DNA): TGTGCCAGCAGTTACAAACTTGGGCTACCCGAGCAGTACTTC. This codes for CASSYKLGLPEQYF.

The V call is TRBV15, the J call TRBJ2-5; 12 bases line up with TRBD2. The assigned J gene may be wrong: the sequence end matches TRBJ2-7 better. This CDR3 region has 16 residues. The germline CDR1 and CDR2 sequences are LNHNV and YYDKDF (reference sequence). CDR3 in amino acids: CATSRGTSGEPYEQYF. CDR3 nucleotide sequence: TGTGCCACCAGCAGAGGGACTAGCGGGGAGCCTTACGAGCAGTACTTC.

The chain carries TRBV30 and TRBJ2-7, with a possible D match to TRBD1 (5 bases). V was pared by 2 bases and J by 0 bases, with 8 bases between. Germline V CDR1 and CDR2: GTSNPN, SVGIG (reference sequence). CDR3 size: 13 residues. The CDR3: CAWSLDNSYEQYF. The CDR3 coding sequence is TGTGCCTGGAGTCTGGACAACTCCTACGAGCAGTACTTC.

This clonotype was observed a handful of times. V is TRBV27 and J is TRBJ2-5; D not resolved. The CDR3 consists of 13 residues. Germline V CDR1 and CDR2: MNHEY, SMNVEV (reference sequence). V lost 3 bases and J lost 4, with 9 bases in between. CDR3 loop: CASSFVKGETQYF. The CDR3, as DNA: TGTGCCAGCAGTTTTGTTAAAGGAGAGACCCAGTACTTC.

This clonotype was detected only a few times. This chain joins TRBV6-1 and TRBJ2-7; 7 bases map to TRBD2. The better agreement between TRBJ2-5 and the DNA end casts doubt on the J call. The V gene's germline CDR1 is MNHNS and CDR2 SASEGT. The CDR3 spans 16 residues. The CDR3 sequence is CASSGAAGSKVETQYF. DNA for the CDR3: TGTGCCAGCAGTGGAGCAGCGGGGAGCAAGGTGGAGACCCAGTACTTC.

This clonotype was observed many times. An end of the junction differs from the germline gene, which may be a read error. The rearrangement uses TRBV20-1 and TRBJ1-2, with 9 bases fitting TRBD1. This CDR3 contains 12 residues. Germline values: CDR1 DFQATT, CDR2 SNEGSKA (reference sequence). The CDR3 is CSASGTGYDYTF. The CDR3 DNA sequence: TGCAGTGCTAGCGGGACAGGGTATGACTACACCTTC.

The J gene is TRBJ2-7, the V gene TRBV5-1; no reliable D call. Germline V gene data show CDR1 as SGHRS and CDR2 as YFSETQ. V was shortened by 1 base and J by 6 bases, with 14 bases between the two germline ends. The length of the CDR3 is 14 residues. The CDR3, as DNA: TGCGCCAGCAGCTTGAACAGTGACGTGGGCGAGCAGTACTTC. This gives the protein CASSLNSDVGEQYF.

The chain carries TRBV20-1 and TRBJ1-1, with 7 bases identical to TRBD1. The CDR3 runs 14 residues. V trimming: 0 bases; J trimming: 4 bases; junction bases outside the gene matches: 5. CDR1 DFQATT and CDR2 SNEGSKA come from the germline V gene (reference sequence). Here the CDR3 reads CSARDAGGSTEAFF. The DNA of the CDR3 is TGCAGTGCTAGAGATGCAGGGGGGAGCACTGAAGCTTTCTTT.

Turning to this clonotype: Germline and junction disagree at one end, which may indicate a read error. V and J are TRBV9 and TRBJ2-7, with TRBD2 matching 8 bases. Germline V gene data show CDR1 as SGDLS and CDR2 as YYNGEE. This CDR3 is 15 amino acids long. CDR3 DNA: TGTGTCAGCAGCGTTGGGACGGGAGGGCCGGACGAGCAGTACTTC. Translation: CVSSVGTGGPDEQYF.

The chain links TRBV7-9 to TRBJ1-6; D is ambiguous. There are 15 residues in the CDR3. Trimming removed 1 base from V and 8 bases from J, with 12 bases in between. The germline gives CDR1 SEHNR, CDR2 FQNEAQ (reference sequence). CDR3 sequence: CASSLEVGAHSPLHF. The CDR3 bases are TGTGCCAGCAGCTTAGAGGTCGGAGCCCATTCACCCCTCCACTTT. Filled out from reference TRBV7-9 and TRBJ1-6, the complete variable domain reads DTGVSQNPRHKITKRGQNVTFRCDPISEHNRLYWYRQTLGQGPEFLTYFQNEAQLEKSRLLSDRFSAERPKGSFSTLEIQRTEQGDSAMYLCASSLEVGAHSPLHFGNGTRLTVT.

This sequence joins TRBV27 and TRBJ2-7; 9 bases map to TRBD1. The CDR3 extends over 15 amino acids. Germline loops: CDR1 MNHEY, CDR2 SMNVEV (reference sequence). V lost 6 bases and J lost 2; bases outside the gene matches: 8. The CDR3 sequence: CASRPYRDRAYEQYF. The CDR3 DNA reads as TGTGCCAGCAGACCTTACCGGGACAGGGCCTACGAGCAGTACTTC.

The CDR3 region has the DNA TGTGCCAGCAGTGCCAACAGGGATAATTCACCCCTCCACTTT. Translated, it gives CASSANRDNSPLHF. V gene TRBV2 combines with J gene TRBJ1-6, with a weak D call TRBD1 (6 bases). Germline CDR1 and CDR2: SNHLY and FYNNEI. The CDR3 is 14 residues long. The V end lost 4 bases, the J end lost 5 bases, and 9 bases lay between the germline ends.

On this clonotype itself: The junction shows a germline mismatch at one end, possibly a read error. The chain combines TRBV2 with TRBJ1-4; D may be TRBD1 (5 bases). From germline, CDR1 is SNHLY and CDR2 FYNNEI. The CDR3 has 14 amino acids. The CDR3 region has the DNA TGTGCCAGCAGGGAAGGGGCTCGACGTGAAAAACTGTTTTTT. Translated: CASREGARREKLFF.